Shown below are 9 T cell receptor beta chains from a single sample sequenced in a study of cytomegalovirus exposure and HLA in healthy donors. The PCR used 60 Vbeta and 13 Jbeta primers. Clones were sequenced by immunoSEQ multiplex PCR, and TCRdb holds only the in-frame ones, with some missing. The sample carries about 95,000 clones, approximately 77% recorded once. The sequencing input was PBMCs. The receptors were sampled from a woman in her thirties or forties in good health and CMV-seronegative.

The V gene is TRBV5-6, the J gene TRBJ1-4, with TRBD1 as a possible D gene (6 bases). Between the trimmed V and J ends, which lost 0 bases and 3 bases, there was a span of 12 bases. The CDR3 loop spans 16 amino acids. Germline assignment: CDR1 SGHDT and CDR2 YYEEEE. The CDR3 DNA is TGTGCCAGCAGCTTGGCCTCCCGGACAGCTAATGAAAAACTGTTTTTT. Encoded protein: CASSLASRTANEKLFF.

The rearrangement links TRBV29-1 to TRBJ2-7; D is ambiguous. CDR1 SQVTM and CDR2 ANQGSEA come from the germline V gene. This CDR3 is built from 11 residues. V lost 4 bases and J lost 3, with 7 bases in between. The CDR3 bases are TGCAGCGTTGCACAGAACTACGAGCAGTACTTC. It specifies CSVAQNYEQYF.

This clone was detected only once. The chain is built from TRBV9 and TRBJ1-1; D perhaps matches TRBD1 (6 bases). Germline loops: CDR1 SGDLS, CDR2 YYNGEE. V lost 4 bases and J lost 8, with 18 bases in between. The CDR3 covers 14 residues. The CDR3 nucleotides read TGTGCCAGCAGCTCCAACCACAGGGCTAACGAAGCTTTCTTT. Translation gives CASSSNHRANEAFF. Using reference TRBV9 and TRBJ1-1 for the parts outside the CDR3, the full variable domain is DSGVTQTPKHLITATGQRVTLRCSPRSGDLSVYWYQQSLDQGLQFLIQYYNGEERAKGNILERFSAQQFPDLHSELNLSSLELGDSALYFCASSSNHRANEAFFGQGTRLTVV.

V usage is TRBV7-9 and J usage is TRBJ2-1; 9 nucleotides align to TRBD2. Germline CDR1 reads SEHNR; CDR2 reads FQNEAQ (reference sequence). The CDR3 runs 17 residues. V gave up 1 base and J gave up 8 bases; unmatched junction bases: 12. CDR3 in DNA: TGTGCCAGCAGCTTAGTCCTGGCGGGGGGGCCGTTAGATGAGCAGTTCTTC. Its protein product is CASSLVLAGGPLDEQFF. Full variable domain (rest looked up from reference TRBV7-9 and TRBJ2-1): DTGVSQNPRHKITKRGQNVTFRCDPISEHNRLYWYRQTLGQGPEFLTYFQNEAQLEKSRLLSDRFSAERPKGSFSTLEIQRTEQGDSAMYLCASSLVLAGGPLDEQFFGPGTRLTVL.

This clone occurred once. The chain has TRBV5-1 and TRBJ2-5; perhaps TRBD1 as D (6 bases). The CDR3 is 15 amino acids. The V gene lost 6 bases and the J gene lost 1 base, with 16 bases spanning the gap. The V gene's germline CDR1 is SGHRS and CDR2 YFSETQ. CDR3 in amino acids: CASKVQGKLQETQYF. As DNA, the CDR3 is TGCGCCAGCAAGGTACAGGGAAAACTCCAAGAGACCCAGTACTTC. The full variable domain, rest sourced from reference TRBV5-1 and TRBJ2-5, is KAGVTQTPRYLIKTRGQQVTLSCSPISGHRSVSWYQQTPGQGLQFLFEYFSETQRNKGNFPGRFSGRQFSNSRSEMNVSTLELGDSALYLCASKVQGKLQETQYFGPGTRLLVL.

V gene TRBV25-1 combines with J gene TRBJ1-1, with 9 nucleotides matching TRBD1. Trimming took 2 bases from V and 7 from J; bases not matched to a gene: 11. Looked up from germline, CDR1 is MGHDK and CDR2 is SYGVNS. The length of the CDR3 is 16 residues. This CDR3 reads CASSEQRNPGQGEAFF. The CDR3 region has the DNA TGTGCCAGCAGTGAACAAAGAAATCCGGGACAGGGTGAAGCTTTCTTT.

V gene TRBV7-8 combines with J gene TRBJ1-6, with D tentatively TRBD1 (5 bases). From germline, CDR1 is SGHVS and CDR2 FQNEAQ. Trimming took 5 bases from V and 0 from J, leaving 14 bases between them. This CDR3 has 17 amino acids. CDR3 DNA sequence: TGTGCCAGCAGCGGGCGACAGAGGAGCTCCTATAATTCACCCCTCCACTTT. Translation gives CASSGRQRSSYNSPLHF.

The chain carries TRBV18 and TRBJ2-5, with a possible D match to TRBD1 (5 bases). Per germline, CDR1 KGHSH and CDR2 LQKENI. The CDR3 consists of 14 residues. The V end lost 4 bases, the J end lost 3 bases, and 12 bases lay between the germline ends. CDR3 sequence (DNA): TGTGCCAGCTCACAAAGACAGCTAGAAGAGACCCAGTACTTC. It is translated as CASSQRQLEETQYF.

The chain recombines TRBV29-1 with TRBJ1-4, with D possibly TRBD1 on 6 matching bases. Trimming cost V 4 bases and J 5 bases, with 11 bases left between them. The CDR3 is 13 amino acids. The germline V gene has CDR1 SQVTM and CDR2 ANQGSEA. The CDR3 nucleotides are TGCAGCGTTGGTCAGGGGTGGAATGAAAAACTGTTTTTT. Translated, it gives CSVGQGWNEKLFF.